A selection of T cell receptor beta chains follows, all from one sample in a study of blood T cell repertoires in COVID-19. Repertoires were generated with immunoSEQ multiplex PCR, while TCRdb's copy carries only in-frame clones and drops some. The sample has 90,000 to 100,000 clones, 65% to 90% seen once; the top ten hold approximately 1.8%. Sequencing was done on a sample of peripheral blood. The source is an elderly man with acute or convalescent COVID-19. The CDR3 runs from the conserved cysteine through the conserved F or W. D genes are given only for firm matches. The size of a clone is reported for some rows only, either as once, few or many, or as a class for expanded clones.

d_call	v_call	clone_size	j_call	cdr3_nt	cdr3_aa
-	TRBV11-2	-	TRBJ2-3	TGTGCCAGCAGCCGTAGCGGTAGCACAGATACGCAGTATTTT	CASSRSGSTDTQYF
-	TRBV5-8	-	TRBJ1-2	TGTGCCAGCAGCTTGTGGTCTCCTGGGGCCGATGGCTACACCTTC	CASSLWSPGADGYTF
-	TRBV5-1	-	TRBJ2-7	TGCGCCAGCAGCTTGACAGGTTCCTACGAGCAGTACTTC	CASSLTGSYEQYF
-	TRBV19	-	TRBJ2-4	TGTGCCAGTAGCAGGGGGAGGCCCGCGGGGAACATTCAGTACTTC	CASSRGRPAGNIQYF
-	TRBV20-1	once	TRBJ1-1	TGCAGTGCTAGTCCCGGCGGCACTGAAGCTTTCTTT	CSASPGGTEAFF
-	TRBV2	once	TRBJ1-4	TGTGCCAGCAACCTTAGACAGGATGAAAAACTGTTTTTT	CASNLRQDEKLFF
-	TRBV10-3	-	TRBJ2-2	TGTGCCATCAGTCCGGAAGGAGGAGACACCGGGGAGCTGTTTTTT	CAISPEGGDTGELFF
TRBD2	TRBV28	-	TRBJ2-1	TGTGCCAGCAGTTTTCAACGTAGCGGGAGCCGCAATGAGCAGTTCTTC	CASSFQRSGSRNEQFF
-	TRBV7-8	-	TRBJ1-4	TGTGCCAGCAGCTTGATCGGGTTGAATGAAAAACTGTTTTTT	CASSLIGLNEKLFF
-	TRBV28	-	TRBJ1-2	TGTGCCAGCAGCCAATATTCCGGGAGCCACTATGGCTACACCTTC	CASSQYSGSHYGYTF
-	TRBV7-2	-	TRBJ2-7	TGTGCCAGCAGCTTAGCGGGAGGTCGCGAGCAGTACTTC	CASSLAGGREQYF
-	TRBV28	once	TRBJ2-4	TGTGCCAGCAGTTCCCCCGGGGTGACGGGGGAAAACATTCAGTACTTC	CASSSPGVTGENIQYF
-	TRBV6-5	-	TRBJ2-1	TGTGCCAGCAGGAGAGAGGGTGATGAGCAGTTCTTC	CASRREGDEQFF
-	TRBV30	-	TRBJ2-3	TGTGCCTGGAACGGGGTAGCGGCTAGCACAGATACGCAGTATTTT	CAWNGVAASTDTQYF
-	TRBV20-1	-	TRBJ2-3	TGCAGTGCCACATACACAGATACGCAGTATTTT	CSATYTDTQYF
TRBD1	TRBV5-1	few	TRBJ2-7	TGCGCCAGCAGCTTGGACGGACAGGGACCCGAGCAGTACTTC	CASSLDGQGPEQYF
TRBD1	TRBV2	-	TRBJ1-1	TGTGCCAGCAGTGCAAGGACAGGGGTAGACACTGAAGCTTTCTTT	CASSARTGVDTEAFF